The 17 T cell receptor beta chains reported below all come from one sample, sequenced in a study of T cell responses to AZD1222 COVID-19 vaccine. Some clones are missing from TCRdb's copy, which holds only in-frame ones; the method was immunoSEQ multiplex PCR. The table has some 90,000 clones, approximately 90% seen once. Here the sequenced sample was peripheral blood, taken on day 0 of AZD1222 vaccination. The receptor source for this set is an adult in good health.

The CDR3 reads CASSEGAAIQPQHF. The CDR3 coding sequence is TGTGCCAGCAGTGAGGGCGCCGCCATTCAGCCCCAGCATTTT. The J gene is TRBJ1-5, the V gene TRBV2; unclear D gene. CDR3 length: 14 residues. V was cut by 3 bases and J by 6 bases, with 12 bases left in between. Germline CDR1 is SNHLY and CDR2 is FYNNEI.

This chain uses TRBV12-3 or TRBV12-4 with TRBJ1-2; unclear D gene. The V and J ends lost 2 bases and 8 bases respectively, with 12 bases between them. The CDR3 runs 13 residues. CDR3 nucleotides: TGTGCCAGCAGTTTATACGGGAGTAGGGGCTACACCTTC. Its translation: CASSLYGSRGYTF.

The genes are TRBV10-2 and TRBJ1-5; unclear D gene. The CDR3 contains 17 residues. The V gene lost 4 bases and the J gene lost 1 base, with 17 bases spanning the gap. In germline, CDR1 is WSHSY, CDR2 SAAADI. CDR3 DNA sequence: TGCGCCAGCAGTGCCCACGACGGTGCCCGAAGCAATCAGCCCCAGCATTTT. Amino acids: CASSAHDGARSNQPQHF.

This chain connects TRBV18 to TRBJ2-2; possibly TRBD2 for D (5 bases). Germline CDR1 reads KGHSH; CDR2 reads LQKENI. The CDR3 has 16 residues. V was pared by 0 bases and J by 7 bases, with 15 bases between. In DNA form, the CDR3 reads TGTGCCAGCTCACCACCTTCGGTAGGACGGGACGGGGAGCTGTTTTTT. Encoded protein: CASSPPSVGRDGELFF.

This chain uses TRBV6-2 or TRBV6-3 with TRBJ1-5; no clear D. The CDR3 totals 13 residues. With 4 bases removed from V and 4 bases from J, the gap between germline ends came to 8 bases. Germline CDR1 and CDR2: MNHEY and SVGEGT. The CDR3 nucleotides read TGTGCCAGCAGTTTCACAGTTAATCAGCCCCAGCATTTT. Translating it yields CASSFTVNQPQHF.

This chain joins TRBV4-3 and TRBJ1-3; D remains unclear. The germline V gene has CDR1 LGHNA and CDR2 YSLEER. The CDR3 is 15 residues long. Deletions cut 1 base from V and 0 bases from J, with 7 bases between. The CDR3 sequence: CASSQGSFSGNTIYF. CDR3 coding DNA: TGCGCCAGCAGCCAAGGATCATTCTCTGGAAACACCATATATTTT.

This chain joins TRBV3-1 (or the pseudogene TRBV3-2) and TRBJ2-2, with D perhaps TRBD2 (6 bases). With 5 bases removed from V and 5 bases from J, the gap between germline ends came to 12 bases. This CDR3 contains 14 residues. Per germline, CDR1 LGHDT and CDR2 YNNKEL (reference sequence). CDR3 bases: TGTGCCAGCAGCGCAGCGGGTAGAACCGGGGAGCTGTTTTTT. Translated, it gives CASSAAGRTGELFF.

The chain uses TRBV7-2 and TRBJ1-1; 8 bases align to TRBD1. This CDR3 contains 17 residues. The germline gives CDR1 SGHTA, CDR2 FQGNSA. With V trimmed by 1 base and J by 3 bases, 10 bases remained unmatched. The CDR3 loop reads CASSLGHGDRGYTEAFF. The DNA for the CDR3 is TGTGCCAGCAGCTTAGGGCACGGTGACAGGGGTTACACTGAAGCTTTCTTT.

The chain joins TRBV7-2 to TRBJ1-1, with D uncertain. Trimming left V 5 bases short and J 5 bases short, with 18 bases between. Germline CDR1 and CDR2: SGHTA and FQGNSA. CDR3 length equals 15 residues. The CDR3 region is CASSPNILHGTEAFF. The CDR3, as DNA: TGTGCCAGCAGCCCGAACATATTACACGGGACTGAAGCTTTCTTT. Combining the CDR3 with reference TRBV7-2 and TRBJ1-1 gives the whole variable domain GAGVSQSPSNKVTEKGKDVELRCDPISGHTALYWYRQSLGQGLEFLIYFQGNSAPDKSGLPSDRFSAERTGGSVSTLTIQRTQQEDSAVYLCASSPNILHGTEAFFGQGTRLTVV.

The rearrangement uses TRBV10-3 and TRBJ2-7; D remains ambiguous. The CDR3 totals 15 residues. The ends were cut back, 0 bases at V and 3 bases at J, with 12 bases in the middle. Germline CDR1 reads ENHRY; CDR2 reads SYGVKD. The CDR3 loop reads CAISESVPGNYEQYF. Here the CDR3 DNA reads TGTGCCATCAGTGAGTCTGTCCCAGGCAACTACGAGCAGTACTTC.

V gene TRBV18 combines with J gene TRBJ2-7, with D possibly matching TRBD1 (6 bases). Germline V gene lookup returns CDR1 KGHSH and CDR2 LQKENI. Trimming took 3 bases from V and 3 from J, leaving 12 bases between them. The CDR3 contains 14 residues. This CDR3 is CASSPKQGDYEQYF. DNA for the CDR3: TGTGCCAGCTCACCCAAACAGGGAGACTACGAGCAGTACTTC.

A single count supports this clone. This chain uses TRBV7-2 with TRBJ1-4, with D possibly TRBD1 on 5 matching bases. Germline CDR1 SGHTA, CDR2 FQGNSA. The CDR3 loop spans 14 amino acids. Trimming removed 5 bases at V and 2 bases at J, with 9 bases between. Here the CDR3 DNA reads TGTGCCAGCAGCCCGGGACCGACTAATGAAAAACTGTTTTTT. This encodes CASSPGPTNEKLFF.

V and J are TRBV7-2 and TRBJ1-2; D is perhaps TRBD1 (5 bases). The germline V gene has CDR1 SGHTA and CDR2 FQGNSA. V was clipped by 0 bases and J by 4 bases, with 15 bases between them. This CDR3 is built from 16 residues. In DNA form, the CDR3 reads TGTGCCAGCAGCTTAGCCCGGGTCGGGGGTGCCTATGGCTACACCTTC. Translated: CASSLARVGGAYGYTF.

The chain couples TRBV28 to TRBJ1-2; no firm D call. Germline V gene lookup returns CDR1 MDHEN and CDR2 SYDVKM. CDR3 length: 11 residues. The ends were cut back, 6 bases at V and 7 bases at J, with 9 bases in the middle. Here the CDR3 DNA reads TGTGCCAGCAGGTGGCAGGCTGGCTACACCTTC. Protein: CASRWQAGYTF.

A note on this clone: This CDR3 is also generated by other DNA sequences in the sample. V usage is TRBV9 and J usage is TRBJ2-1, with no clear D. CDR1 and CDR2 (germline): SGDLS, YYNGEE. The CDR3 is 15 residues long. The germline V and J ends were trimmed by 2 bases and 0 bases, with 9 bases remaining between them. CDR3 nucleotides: TGTGCCAGCAGCGTCGACTTGAGCTCCTACAATGAGCAGTTCTTC. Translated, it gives CASSVDLSSYNEQFF.

This chain's CDR3 is CASSPNSNTGELFF. DNA of the CDR3: TGTGCCAGCAGCCCCAACTCGAACACCGGGGAGCTGTTTTTT. The rearrangement uses TRBV7-8 and TRBJ2-2; D remains ambiguous. CDR1 and CDR2 from the germline V gene are SGHVS and FQNEAQ. The CDR3 consists of 14 residues. V was pared by 5 bases and J by 0 bases, with 7 bases between.

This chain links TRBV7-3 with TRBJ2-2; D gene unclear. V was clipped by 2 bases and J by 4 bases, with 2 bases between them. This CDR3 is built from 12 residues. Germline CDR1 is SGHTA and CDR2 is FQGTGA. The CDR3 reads CASSLPTGELFF. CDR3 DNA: TGTGCCAGCAGCTTACCCACCGGGGAGCTGTTTTTT. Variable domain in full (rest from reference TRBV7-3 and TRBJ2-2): GAGVSQTPSNKVTEKGKYVELRCDPISGHTALYWYRQSLGQGPEFLIYFQGTGAADDSGLPNDRFFAVRPEGSVSTLKIQRTERGDSAVYLCASSLPTGELFFGEGSRLTVL.